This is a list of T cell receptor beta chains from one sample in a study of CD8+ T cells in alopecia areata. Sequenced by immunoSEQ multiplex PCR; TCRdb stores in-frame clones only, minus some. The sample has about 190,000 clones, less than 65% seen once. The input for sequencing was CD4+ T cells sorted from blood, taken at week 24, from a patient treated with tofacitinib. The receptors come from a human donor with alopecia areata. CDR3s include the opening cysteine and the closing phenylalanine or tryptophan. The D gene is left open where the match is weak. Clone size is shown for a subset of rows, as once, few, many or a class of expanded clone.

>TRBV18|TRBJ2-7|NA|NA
CASSPSGTPGYEQYF
TGTGCCAGCTCACCCTCGGGGACACCTGGCTACGAGCAGTACTTC
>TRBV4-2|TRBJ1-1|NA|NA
CASSQDSSITEAFF
TGTGCCAGCAGCCAAGACAGCTCGATCACTGAAGCTTTCTTT
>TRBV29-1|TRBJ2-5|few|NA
CSVEGRLQETQYF
TGCAGCGTTGAAGGGCGGCTACAAGAGACCCAGTACTTC
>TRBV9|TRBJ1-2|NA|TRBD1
CASSTRTGTDYGYTF
TGTGCCAGCAGCACCCGGACAGGGACCGACTATGGCTACACCTTC
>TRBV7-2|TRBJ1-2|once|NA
CASSPDGVYGYTF
TGTGCCAGCAGCCCCGATGGGGTCTATGGCTACACCTTC
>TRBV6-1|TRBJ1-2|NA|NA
CASSAVQNGYTF
TGTGCCAGCAGTGCCGTTCAGAATGGCTACACCTTC
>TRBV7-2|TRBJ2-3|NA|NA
CASSLFGTRDTQYF
TGTGCCAGCAGCTTATTCGGGACGCGAGATACGCAGTATTTT
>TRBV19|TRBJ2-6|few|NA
CASNVYSGANVLTF
TGTGCCAGTAATGTATACTCTGGGGCCAACGTCCTGACTTTC
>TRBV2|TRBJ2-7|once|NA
CASGTGPSSYEQYF
TGTGCCAGCGGCACCGGCCCAAGCTCCTACGAGCAGTACTTC
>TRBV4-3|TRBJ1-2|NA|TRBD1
CASSQTAIGTVTGYTF
TGCGCCAGCAGCCAGACCGCGATCGGGACAGTAACTGGCTACACCTTC
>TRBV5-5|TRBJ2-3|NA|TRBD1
CASSAGQGNADTQYF
TGTGCCAGCAGCGCGGGACAGGGCAACGCGGATACGCAGTATTTT
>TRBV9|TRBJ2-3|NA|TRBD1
CASSVIGQESTDTQYF
TGTGCCAGCAGCGTAATAGGACAGGAGAGCACAGATACGCAGTATTTT
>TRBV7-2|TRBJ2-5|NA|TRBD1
CASSLDTGEETQYF
TGTGCCAGCAGCTTAGATACAGGGGAAGAGACCCAGTACTTC
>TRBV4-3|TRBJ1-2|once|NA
CASSQGAGTAYGYTF
TGCGCCAGCAGCCAGGGTGCAGGGACGGCCTATGGCTACACCTTC
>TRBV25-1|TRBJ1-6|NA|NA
CASSEFIGENSPLHF
TGTGCCAGCAGTGAATTCATCGGAGAAAATTCACCCCTCCACTTT
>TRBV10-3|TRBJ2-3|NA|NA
CAITDRGATDTQYF
TGTGCCATAACCGACAGAGGTGCCACAGATACGCAGTATTTT
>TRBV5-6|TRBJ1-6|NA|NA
CASSLVEGKSPLHF
TGTGCCAGCAGCTTGGTGGAGGGAAAGTCACCCCTCCACTTT
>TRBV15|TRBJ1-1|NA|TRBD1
CATSRGGTGGREAFF
TGTGCCACCAGCAGAGGCGGGACAGGGGGTCGGGAAGCTTTCTTT
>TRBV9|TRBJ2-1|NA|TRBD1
CASSDRDRVSTEQFF
TGTGCCAGCAGCGACCGGGACAGGGTATCAACCGAGCAGTTCTTC
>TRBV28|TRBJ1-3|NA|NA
CASSPQPTTGNTIYF
TGTGCCAGCAGTCCGCAGCCAACCACTGGAAACACCATATATTTT
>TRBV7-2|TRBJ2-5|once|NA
CASSYNQGILETQYF
TGTGCCAGCAGCTATAACCAGGGAATATTGGAGACCCAGTACTTC
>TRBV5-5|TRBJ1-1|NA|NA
CASSSPIRVLTEAFF
TGTGCCAGCAGCTCACCTATCCGGGTGCTGACTGAAGCTTTCTTT
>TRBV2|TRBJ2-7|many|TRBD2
CASNAGAYEQYF
TGTGCCAGCAATGCGGGAGCCTACGAGCAGTACTTC
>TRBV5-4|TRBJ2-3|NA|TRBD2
CASSISGGVTDTQYF
TGTGCCAGCAGCATAAGCGGGGGGGTTACAGATACGCAGTATTTT
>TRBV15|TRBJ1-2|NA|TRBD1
CATSGGQGRDNYGYTF
TGTGCCACCAGCGGAGGACAGGGTAGGGATAACTATGGCTACACCTTC
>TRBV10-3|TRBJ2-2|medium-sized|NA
CATTSGLTGELFF
TGTGCCACTACGTCGGGACTCACCGGGGAGCTGTTTTTT
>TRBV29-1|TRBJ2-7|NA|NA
CSVVGLYEQYF
TGCAGCGTTGTAGGACTCTACGAGCAGTACTTC
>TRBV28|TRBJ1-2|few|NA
CASSLQMTNYGYTF
TGTGCCAGCAGTTTACAGATGACCAACTATGGCTACACCTTC